This T cell receptor (beta chain) was sequenced for a study of T cell responses to AZD1222 COVID-19 vaccine. At the level of the study: Some second doses came at about 4 weeks and others at about 12 weeks; these were pooled.

V lost 3 bases and J lost 11; bases outside the gene matches: 5. Germline assignment: CDR1 GTSNPN and CDR2 SVGIG (reference sequence). The CDR3 has 11 amino acids. Profiled with immunoSEQ multiplex PCR; TCRdb holds only in-frame clones, not every one. Of roughly 120,000 clones listed, around nine tenths were seen once; the top ten hold about 1.2%. The chain has TRBV30 and TRBJ1-1, with TRBD1 identical over 8 bases. The sequencing here drew on peripheral blood, taken on day 0 of AZD1222 vaccination. The TCR comes from an adult in good health. Here the CDR3 DNA reads TGTGCCTGGAGGATCCGGGACAGGGCTTTCTTT. Protein: CAWRIRDRAFF.